The 13 T cell receptor beta chains listed next were all sequenced from one sample in a study of graft-versus-host responses after intestinal transplantation. Clones were sequenced by immunoSEQ multiplex PCR, and TCRdb holds only the in-frame ones, with some missing. The table has more than 95,000 clones, 80% to 95% seen once. These receptors' targets are unknown. The sequenced sample was unstimulated CD8+ T cells sorted from spleen or lymph node cells, obtained before intestinal transplant. The receptors stem from a human donor who received an intestinal transplant.

The chain is built from TRBV14 and TRBJ2-1; the match to TRBD1 covers 8 bases. The germline V gene encodes CDR1 SGHDN and CDR2 FVKESK. CDR3 length equals 15 residues. V gave up 4 bases and J gave up 9 bases; unmatched junction bases: 11. The CDR3 region has the DNA TGTGCCAGCAGCCGGGACCGGACAGGGTGGAGTGAGCAGTTCTTC. Its protein product is CASSRDRTGWSEQFF.

V gene TRBV14 combines with J gene TRBJ2-5; D is unresolved. There are 11 residues in the CDR3. CDR1 and CDR2 (germline): SGHDN, FVKESK. V gave up 0 bases and J gave up 7 bases, with 3 bases separating them. The CDR3 bases are TGTGCCAGCAGCCAAGAAGGGACCCAGTACTTC. It codes for CASSQEGTQYF.

Only one count was recorded for this clone. V gene TRBV11-3 combines with J gene TRBJ2-7, with D unresolved. Germline V lookup: CDR1 SGHNT, CDR2 YENEEA. With 4 bases removed from V and 7 bases from J, the gap between germline ends came to 14 bases. The CDR3 is made up of 13 amino acids. The CDR3 DNA reads as TGTGCCAGCAGCTCCCTGGTGAGTATGGAGCAGTACTTC. Its translation is CASSSLVSMEQYF.

The chain links TRBV6-5 to TRBJ2-3; D might be TRBD2 (6 bases). In germline, CDR1 is MNHEY, CDR2 SVGAGI. The V end was cut by 0 bases, the J end by 4 bases, with 14 bases between. The CDR3 has 16 amino acids. This CDR3 is CASSYSRRAVADTQYF. The CDR3 DNA reads as TGTGCCAGCAGTTACTCCAGGAGGGCCGTTGCAGATACGCAGTATTTT.

About this clone itself: A read error may account for a junction end that differs from germline. The J gene is TRBJ1-2, the V gene TRBV27; TRBD1 matches at 7 bases. The CDR3 covers 21 residues. Germline V gene data show CDR1 as MNHEY and CDR2 as SMNVEV (reference sequence). The CDR3 here is CASTAIGPTGSPLIPNYGCTF. Written as DNA, the CDR3 is TGTGCCAGCACCGCGATAGGACCGACAGGGAGCCCCCTTATTCCTAACTATGGCTGCACCTTC.

This clone was counted once. The V call is TRBV10-3, the J call TRBJ2-3; 9 bases align to TRBD2. The CDR3 contains 17 residues. Germline assignment: CDR1 ENHRY and CDR2 SYGVKD. The V gene end was trimmed by 3 bases and the J gene end by 0 bases; junction bases not matched to a gene: 7. In DNA, the CDR3 is TGTGCCATCAGTGAAAGCGGGGGGATCGATAGCACAGATACGCAGTATTTT. Translated, it gives CAISESGGIDSTDTQYF.

The table lists this clone with a count of one. The rearrangement links TRBV19 to TRBJ2-2; D possibly corresponds to TRBD1 (6 bases). There are 16 residues in the CDR3. V lost 7 bases, J lost 3 bases, and 18 bases lay in between. Germline CDR1 reads LNHDA; CDR2 reads SQIVND (reference sequence). CDR3 in amino acids: CASKRGTPADTGELFF. CDR3 in DNA: TGTGCCAGTAAGCGTGGGACACCTGCTGACACCGGGGAGCTGTTTTTT.

This clone was detected a few times. This chain links TRBV18 with TRBJ1-6; 7 nucleotides line up with TRBD1. Germline V CDR1 and CDR2: KGHSH, LQKENI. Trimming cost V 8 bases and J 11 bases; bases outside gene matches: 15. The CDR3 is 15 residues long. As DNA, the CDR3 is TGTGCCAGCACAGAGCTGCGAGGGACAGTGACACCCCTCCACTTT. Its protein is CASTELRGTVTPLHF. The variable domain in full, completed from reference TRBV18 and TRBJ1-6, reads NAGVMQNPRHLVRRRGQEARLRCSPMKGHSHVYWYRQLPEEGLKFMVYLQKENIIDESGMPKERFSAEFPKEGPSILRIQQVVRGDSAAYFCASTELRGTVTPLHFGNGTRLTVT.

V is TRBV6-1 and J is TRBJ1-2, with D unresolved. The germline gives CDR1 MNHNS, CDR2 SASEGT. The CDR3 spans 13 residues. V was clipped by 4 bases and J by 7 bases, with 13 bases between them. CDR3 DNA: TGTGCCAGCAGTGTCGAATACCAGACTGGCTACACCTTC. It codes for CASSVEYQTGYTF.

For the CDR3, the DNA is TGTGCCAGCAGCTTAGCGGGGGACGAGCAGTACTTC. Translated: CASSLAGDEQYF. The chain joins TRBV7-9 to TRBJ2-7, with D perhaps being TRBD1 or TRBD2 (5 bases each). Trimming left V 0 bases short and J 5 bases short, with 5 bases between. Germline CDR1 reads SEHNR; CDR2 reads FQNEAQ (reference sequence). The CDR3 totals 12 residues.

The V gene is TRBV15, the J gene TRBJ2-3, with D possibly being TRBD2 (6 bases). Trimming shortened V by 7 bases and J by 13 bases, and 27 bases separated the two germline ends. This CDR3 has 15 residues. Per germline, CDR1 LNHNV and CDR2 YYDKDF (reference sequence). The CDR3 DNA is TGTGCCACCAAGGGAGGAGCGGCCCTGGCTAGGCAGGAGTATTTT. Residues: CATKGGAALARQEYF.

The chain links TRBV5-4 to TRBJ1-1, with 7 positions matching TRBD1. The CDR3 is 14 amino acids. Unmatched junction bases numbered 3, after V lost 4 bases and J lost 0 bases. Germline CDR1 reads SGHNT; CDR2 reads YYREEE (reference sequence). The CDR3 here is CASSPGQMNTEAFF. CDR3 nucleotide sequence: TGTGCCAGCAGCCCGGGACAGATGAACACTGAAGCTTTCTTT. Based on the CDR3 plus reference TRBV5-4 and TRBJ1-1, the full variable domain is ETGVTQSPTHLIKTRGQQVTLRCSSQSGHNTVSWYQQALGQGPQFIFQYYREEENGRGNFPPRFSGLQFPNYSSELNVNALELDDSALYLCASSPGQMNTEAFFGQGTRLTVV.

On this clone: In the same sample, other DNA sequences code for this CDR3. The chain couples TRBV27 to TRBJ1-5; D gene uncertain. This CDR3 contains 13 residues. Deletions cut 2 bases from V and 4 bases from J, with 6 bases between. CDR1 and CDR2 from the germline V gene are MNHEY and SMNVEV (reference sequence). The CDR3 reads CASSLSGNQPQHF. As DNA, the CDR3 is TGTGCCAGCAGTTTAAGTGGGAATCAGCCCCAGCATTTT.